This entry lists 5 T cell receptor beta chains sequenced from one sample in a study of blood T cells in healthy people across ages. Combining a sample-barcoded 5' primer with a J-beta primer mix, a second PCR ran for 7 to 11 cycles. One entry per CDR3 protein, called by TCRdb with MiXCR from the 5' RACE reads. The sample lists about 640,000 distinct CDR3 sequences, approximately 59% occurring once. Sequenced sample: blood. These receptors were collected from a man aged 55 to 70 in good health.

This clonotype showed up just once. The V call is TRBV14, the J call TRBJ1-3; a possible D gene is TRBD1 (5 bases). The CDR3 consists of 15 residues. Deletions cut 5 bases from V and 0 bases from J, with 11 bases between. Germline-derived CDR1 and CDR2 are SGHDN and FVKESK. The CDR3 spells CASSTDTYSGNTIYF. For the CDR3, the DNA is TGTGCCAGCAGCACGGACACTTACTCTGGAAACACCATATATTTT. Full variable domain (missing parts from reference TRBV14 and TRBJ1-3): EAGVTQFPSHSVIEKGQTVTLRCDPISGHDNLYWYRRVMGKEIKFLLHFVKESKQDESGMPNNRFLAERTGGTYSTLKVQPAELEDSGVYFCASSTDTYSGNTIYFGEGSWLTVV.

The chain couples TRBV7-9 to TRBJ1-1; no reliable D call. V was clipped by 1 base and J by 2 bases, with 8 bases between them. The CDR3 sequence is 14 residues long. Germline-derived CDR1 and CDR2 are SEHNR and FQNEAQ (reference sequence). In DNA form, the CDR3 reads TGTGCCAGCAGCTTAGTTAGGGTAAACACTGAAGCTTTCTTT. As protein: CASSLVRVNTEAFF.

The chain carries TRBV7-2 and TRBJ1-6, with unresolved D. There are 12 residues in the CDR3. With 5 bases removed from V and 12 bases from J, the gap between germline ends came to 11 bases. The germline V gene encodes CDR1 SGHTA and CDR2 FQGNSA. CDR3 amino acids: CASSPLWEPLHF. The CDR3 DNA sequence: TGTGCCAGCAGCCCCCTGTGGGAACCCCTCCACTTT.

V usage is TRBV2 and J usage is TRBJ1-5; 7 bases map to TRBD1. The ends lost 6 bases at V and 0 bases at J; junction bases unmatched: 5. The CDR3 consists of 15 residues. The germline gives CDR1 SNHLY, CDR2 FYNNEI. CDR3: CASSAGTASNQPQHF. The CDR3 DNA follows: TGTGCCAGCAGCGCCGGGACAGCTAGCAATCAGCCCCAGCATTTT. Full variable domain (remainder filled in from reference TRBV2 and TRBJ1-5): EPEVTQTPSHQVTQMGQEVILRCVPISNHLYFYWYRQILGQKVEFLVSFYNNEISEKSEIFDDQFSVERPDGSNFTLKIRSTKLEDSAMYFCASSAGTASNQPQHFGDGTRLSIL.

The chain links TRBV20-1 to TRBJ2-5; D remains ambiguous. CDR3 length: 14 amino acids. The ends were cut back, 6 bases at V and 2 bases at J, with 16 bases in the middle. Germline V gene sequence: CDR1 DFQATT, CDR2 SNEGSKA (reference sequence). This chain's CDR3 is CSAPGPDPQETQYF. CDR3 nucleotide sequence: TGCAGTGCCCCAGGCCCGGACCCACAAGAGACCCAGTACTTC.